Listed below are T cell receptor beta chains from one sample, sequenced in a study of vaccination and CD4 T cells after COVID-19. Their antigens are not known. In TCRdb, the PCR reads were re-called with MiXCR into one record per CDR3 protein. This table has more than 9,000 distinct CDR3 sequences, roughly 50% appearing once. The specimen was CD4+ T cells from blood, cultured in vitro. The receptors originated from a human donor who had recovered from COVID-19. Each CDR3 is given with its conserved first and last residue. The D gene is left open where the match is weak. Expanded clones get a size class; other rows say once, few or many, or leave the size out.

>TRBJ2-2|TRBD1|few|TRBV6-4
TGTGCCAGCAGTCCTCCCAGGGACAGGGGTGTGGCTGGCGCCGGGGAGCTGTTTTTT
CASSPPRDRGVAGAGELFF
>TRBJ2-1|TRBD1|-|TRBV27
TGTGCCAGCAGGCTGGTAGGGGGCTACCTCAATGAGCAGTTCTTC
CASRLVGGYLNEQFF
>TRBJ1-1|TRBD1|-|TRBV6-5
TGTGCCAGCAGTTCGTCTACAGGGGTAGGCACTGAAGCTTTCTTT
CASSSSTGVGTEAFF
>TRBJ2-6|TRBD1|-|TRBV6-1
TGTGCCAGCAGAAGGGACAGGGGGTTTTCGGGGGCCAACGTCCTGACTTTC
CASRRDRGFSGANVLTF
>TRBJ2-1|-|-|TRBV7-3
TGTGCCAGCAGCAAGGCTATCTACAATGAGCAGTTCTTC
CASSKAIYNEQFF
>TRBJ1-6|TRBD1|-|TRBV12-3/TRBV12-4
TGTGCCAGCAGTTTCGGACAGGGTGGCTCACCCCTCCACTTT
CASSFGQGGSPLHF
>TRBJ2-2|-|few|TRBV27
TGTGCCAGCAGTGGGAACAGGAGGGAGCTGTTTTTT
CASSGNRRELFF
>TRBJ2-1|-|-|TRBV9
TGTGCCAGCAGCGTAGGGCAGGGTACCTACAATGAGCAGTTCTTC
CASSVGQGTYNEQFF
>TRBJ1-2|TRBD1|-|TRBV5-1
TGCGCCAGCAGCTTGGCCCCTGGCCCGGGACAGGGCGCGACCTACACCTTC
CASSLAPGPGQGATYTF
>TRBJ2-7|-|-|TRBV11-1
TGTGCCAGCAGCTTAGGGCCGGGCAGCTCCTACGAGCAGTACTTC
CASSLGPGSSYEQYF
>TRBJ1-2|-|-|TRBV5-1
TGCGCCAGCAGCCCAGGGACCTCCCCCTATGGCTACACCTTC
CASSPGTSPYGYTF
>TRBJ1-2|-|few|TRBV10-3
TGTGCCATCAGTGATTCTGTCTATGGCTACACCTTC
CAISDSVYGYTF
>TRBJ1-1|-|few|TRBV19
TGTGCCAGTGGTGGGGGCGGGGGAAGGGCTGAAGCTTTCTTT
CASGGGGGRAEAFF
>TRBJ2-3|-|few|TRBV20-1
TGCAGTGCCCGCGGCGGGTATAGCACAGATACGCAGTATTTT
CSARGGYSTDTQYF
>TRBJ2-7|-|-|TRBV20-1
TGCAGTGCTAGAGATGGATCACTTGACGAGCAGTACTTC
CSARDGSLDEQYF
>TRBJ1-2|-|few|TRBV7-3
TGTGCCAGCAGCCCCGACAGGCAAAGCTATGGCTACACCTTC
CASSPDRQSYGYTF
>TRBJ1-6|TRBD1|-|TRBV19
TGTGCCAGTAGTACCCGACAGGGGATTTCACCCCTCCACTTT
CASSTRQGISPLHF
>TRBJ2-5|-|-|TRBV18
TGTGCCAGCTCTCCAGACAGGACTGCGGCCCAGTACTTC
CASSPDRTAAQYF
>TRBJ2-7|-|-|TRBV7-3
TGTGCCAGCAGCCCCCAACCTGCCCCCAACTCCTACGAGCAGTACTTC
CASSPQPAPNSYEQYF
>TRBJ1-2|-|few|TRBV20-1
TGCAGTGCTAGTGCTGGTCTATACGGCTACACCTTC
CSASAGLYGYTF
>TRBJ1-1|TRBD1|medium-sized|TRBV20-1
TGCAGTGCTACTTCTACAGGGGCTGCCACTGAAGCTTTCTTT
CSATSTGAATEAFF
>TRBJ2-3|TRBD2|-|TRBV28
TGTGCCAGCAGTTCGCCATTCGGACTAGCGGGCACAGATACGCAGTATTTT
CASSSPFGLAGTDTQYF
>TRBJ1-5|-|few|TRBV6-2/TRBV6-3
TGTGCCAGCAGCAACGGACAGAATCAGCCCCAGCATTTT
CASSNGQNQPQHF
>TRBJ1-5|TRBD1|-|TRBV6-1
TGTGCCAGCAGATCCGGGACAGGGGTTGTGAGCAATCAGCCCCAGCATTTT
CASRSGTGVVSNQPQHF
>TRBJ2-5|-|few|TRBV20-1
TGCAGTGCAAATGGACCCGCGGGTGAGACCCAGTACTTC
CSANGPAGETQYF
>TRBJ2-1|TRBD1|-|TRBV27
TGTGCCAGTAAAGGGCTGGACAGGGGGGAATACAATGAGCAGTTCTTC
CASKGLDRGEYNEQFF
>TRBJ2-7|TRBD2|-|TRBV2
TGTGCCAGCAGTGGCCCCGGGACTAGCGGGGGGATGCCCTACGAGCAGTACTTC
CASSGPGTSGGMPYEQYF
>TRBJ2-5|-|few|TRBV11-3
TGTGCCAGCAGCTTAGCCGAATGGGGAGCTAGTAACCAAGAGACCCAGTACTTC
CASSLAEWGASNQETQYF
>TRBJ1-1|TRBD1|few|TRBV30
TGTGCCTGGGGGGACAGGGTATCGAGAACTGAAGCTTTCTTT
CAWGDRVSRTEAFF
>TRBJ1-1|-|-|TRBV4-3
TGCGCCAGCAGCCAAGACCCCGGGACCCCTGCCGACGCTTTCTTT
CASSQDPGTPADAFF
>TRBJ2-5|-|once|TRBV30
TGTGCCTCCAGTAGGAGTACTGGCGGACAGACCCAGTACTTC
CASSRSTGGQTQYF
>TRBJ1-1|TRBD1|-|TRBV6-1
TGTGCCAGCAGTCCCCAGGACAGGGAGGCCACTGAAGCTTTCTTT
CASSPQDREATEAFF
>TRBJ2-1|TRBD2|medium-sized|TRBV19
TGTGCCAGTAGTTTACTTAGCGGGAGTTCCTACAATGAGCAGTTCTTC
CASSLLSGSSYNEQFF
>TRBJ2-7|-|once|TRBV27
TGTGCCAGCAGTTTAGTGGAAGGGTTCGAGCAGTACTTC
CASSLVEGFEQYF
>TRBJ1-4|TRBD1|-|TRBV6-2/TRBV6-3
TGTGCCAGCAGTTACCATTCCGACAGGGGCGATGAAAAACTGTTTTTT
CASSYHSDRGDEKLFF
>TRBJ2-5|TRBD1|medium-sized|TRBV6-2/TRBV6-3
TGTGCCAGCAGTTACTGGGACAGGGAGTCGGAGACCCAGTACTTC
CASSYWDRESETQYF
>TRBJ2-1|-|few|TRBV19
TGTGCCAGTGGGAGAGACATCAGCTCCTACAATGAGCAGTTCTTC
CASGRDISSYNEQFF
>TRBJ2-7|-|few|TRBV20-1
TGCAGTGCTCGACGGACCAAGACCTACGAGCAGTACTTC
CSARRTKTYEQYF
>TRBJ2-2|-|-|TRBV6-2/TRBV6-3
TGTGCCAGCAGTTACGCCCCAGAGATCACCGGGGAGCTGTTTTTT
CASSYAPEITGELFF
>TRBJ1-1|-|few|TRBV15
TGTGCCACCAGCAGAGGGGGAGACCTTGAAGCTTTCTTT
CATSRGGDLEAFF
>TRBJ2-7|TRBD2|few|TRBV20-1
TGCAGTGCGAGGACTAGCGGGAGTTACGAGCAGTACTTC
CSARTSGSYEQYF
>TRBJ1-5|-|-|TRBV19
TGTGCCAGTAGTACGGGGGCAGGGACCAATCAGCCCCAGCATTTT
CASSTGAGTNQPQHF